The 7 T cell receptor beta chains presented below share a single source sample, sequenced in a study of shared clonotypes between healthy human individuals. CD45RO-negative cells were positively selected for CCR7, leaving out terminally differentiated effector memory CD45RA+ cells. The repertoire was sequenced with immunoSEQ multiplex PCR; TCRdb's copy has only in-frame clones and lacks some. The sample holds nearly 2 million clones, approximately 94% seen once. The sample was naive CD8+ T cells sorted from blood. All receptors come from a man between 18 and 35 years old in good health.

The rearrangement uses TRBV10-2 and TRBJ2-1, with D possibly being TRBD2 (6 bases). The CDR3 runs to 15 residues. Trimming cost V 3 bases and J 0 bases, with 9 bases left between them. The germline CDR1 and CDR2 sequences are WSHSY and SAAADI. CDR3: CASSEGGISYNEQFF. The CDR3 bases are TGCGCCAGCAGTGAAGGAGGGATCTCCTACAATGAGCAGTTCTTC.

The rearrangement joins TRBV23-1 to TRBJ2-3; 7 bases match TRBD1. TRBV23-1 is an ORF for which the function is uncertain. There are 15 residues in the CDR3. The V segment lost 8 bases and the J segment 5 bases; nucleotides outside the gene matches: 13. CDR3 sequence (DNA): TGCGCCAGCGGGAAACGACAGGGTTCGGTAGATACGCAGTATTTT. Encoded protein: CASGKRQGSVDTQYF.

CDR3 sequence reads: CASSFRGMGNSPLHF. The CDR3 nucleotides are TGTGCCAGCAGTTTCAGGGGGATGGGAAATTCACCCCTCCACTTT. J is TRBJ1-6 and V is TRBV27; TRBD1 matches at 7 bases. Germline V gives CDR1 MNHEY, CDR2 SMNVEV (reference sequence). This CDR3 spans 15 amino acids. J was trimmed by 7 bases and V by 3 bases; bases with no gene match: 6.

A few counts support this clone. The chain uses TRBV19 and TRBJ1-1; D not certain. The CDR3 runs to 15 residues. The V end lost 4 bases, the J end lost 4 bases, and 16 bases lay between the germline ends. Per the germline V gene, CDR1 is LNHDA and CDR2 is SQIVND (reference sequence). The CDR3 DNA reads TGTGCCAGTAGTACGACCCATTCCGGGATCACTGAAGCTTTCTTT. Its protein product is CASSTTHSGITEAFF. Full variable domain (rest looked up from reference TRBV19 and TRBJ1-1): DGGITQSPKYLFRKEGQNVTLSCEQNLNHDAMYWYRQDPGQGLRLIYYSQIVNDFQKGDIAEGYSVSREKKESFPLTVTSAQKNPTAFYLCASSTTHSGITEAFFGQGTRLTVV.

The J gene is TRBJ1-5, the V gene TRBV5-6; D might be TRBD1 (5 bases). The CDR3 contains 13 residues. Per germline, CDR1 SGHDT and CDR2 YYEEEE. Deletions cut 2 bases from V and 7 bases from J, with 10 bases between. The CDR3 nucleotides are TGTGCCAGCAGCTTTGGGGAGGGGCAGCCCCAGCATTTT. This translates into CASSFGEGQPQHF.

The chain carries TRBV7-8 and TRBJ2-1; TRBD2 aligns across 12 bases. Trimming cost V 1 base and J 8 bases; bases outside gene matches: 9. The CDR3 has 17 amino acids. The germline V gene has CDR1 SGHVS and CDR2 FQNEAQ. DNA of the CDR3: TGTGCCAGCAGCTTAGTTCGCGGGACTAGCGGGCTATATGAGCAGTTCTTC. Protein product: CASSLVRGTSGLYEQFF.

The rearrangement links TRBV6-5 to TRBJ2-5, with D unclear. The length of the CDR3 is 13 residues. Germline CDR1 and CDR2: MNHEY and SVGAGI. The ends were cut back, 2 bases at V and 5 bases at J, with 9 bases in the middle. CDR3 sequence reads: CASSYVRWETQYF. The CDR3 DNA reads as TGTGCCAGCAGTTACGTCCGGTGGGAGACCCAGTACTTC.